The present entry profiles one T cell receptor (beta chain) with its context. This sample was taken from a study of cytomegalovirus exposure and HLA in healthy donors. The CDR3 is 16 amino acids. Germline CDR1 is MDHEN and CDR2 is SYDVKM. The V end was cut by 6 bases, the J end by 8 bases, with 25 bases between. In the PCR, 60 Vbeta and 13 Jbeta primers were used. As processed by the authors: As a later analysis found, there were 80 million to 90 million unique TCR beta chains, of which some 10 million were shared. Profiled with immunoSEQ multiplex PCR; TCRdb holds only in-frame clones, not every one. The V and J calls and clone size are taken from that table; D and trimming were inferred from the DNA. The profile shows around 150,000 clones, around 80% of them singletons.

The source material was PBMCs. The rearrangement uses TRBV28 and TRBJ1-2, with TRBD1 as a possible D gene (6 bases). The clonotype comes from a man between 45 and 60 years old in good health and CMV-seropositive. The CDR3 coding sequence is TGTGCCAGCAGACTAAGGGGTGGACAGTCCTTCAGGGGCTACACCTTC. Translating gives CASRLRGGQSFRGYTF.